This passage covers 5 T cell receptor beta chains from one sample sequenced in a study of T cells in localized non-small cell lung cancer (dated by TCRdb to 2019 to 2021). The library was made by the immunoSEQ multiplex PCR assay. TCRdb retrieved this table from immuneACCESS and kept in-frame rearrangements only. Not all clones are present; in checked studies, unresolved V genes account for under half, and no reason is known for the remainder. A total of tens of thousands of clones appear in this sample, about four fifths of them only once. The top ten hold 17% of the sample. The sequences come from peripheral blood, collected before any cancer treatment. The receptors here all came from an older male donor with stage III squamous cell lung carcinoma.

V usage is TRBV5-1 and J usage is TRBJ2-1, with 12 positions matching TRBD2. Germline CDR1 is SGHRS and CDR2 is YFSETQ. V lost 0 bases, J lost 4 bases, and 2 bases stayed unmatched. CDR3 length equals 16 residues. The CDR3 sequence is CASSLDLAGGYNEQFF. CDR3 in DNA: TGCGCCAGCAGCTTGGACCTAGCGGGAGGGTACAATGAGCAGTTCTTC.

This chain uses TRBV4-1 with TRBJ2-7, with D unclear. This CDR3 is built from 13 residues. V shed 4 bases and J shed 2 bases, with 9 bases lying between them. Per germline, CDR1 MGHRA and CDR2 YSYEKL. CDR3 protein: CASSLDRTYEQYF. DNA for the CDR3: TGCGCCAGCAGCCTCGACCGTACCTACGAGCAGTACTTC.

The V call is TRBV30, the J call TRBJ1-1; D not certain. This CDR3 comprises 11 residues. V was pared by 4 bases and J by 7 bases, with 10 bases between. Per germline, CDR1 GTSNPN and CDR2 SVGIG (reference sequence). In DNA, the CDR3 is TGTGCCTGGAACGACTTGGGTGAAGCTTTCTTT. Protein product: CAWNDLGEAFF.

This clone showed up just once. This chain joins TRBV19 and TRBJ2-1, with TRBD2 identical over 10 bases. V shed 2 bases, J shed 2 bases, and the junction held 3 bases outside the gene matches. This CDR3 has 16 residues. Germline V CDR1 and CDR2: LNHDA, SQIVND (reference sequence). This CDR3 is CASSIRTSGTYNEQFF. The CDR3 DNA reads TGTGCCAGTAGTATAAGAACTAGCGGGACCTACAATGAGCAGTTCTTC.

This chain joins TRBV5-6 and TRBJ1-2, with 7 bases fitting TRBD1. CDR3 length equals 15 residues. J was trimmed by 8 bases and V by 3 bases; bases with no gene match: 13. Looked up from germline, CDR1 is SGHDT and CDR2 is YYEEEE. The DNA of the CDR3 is TGTGCCAGCAGCTCCGGGACAGCGGTCTTAGGGGGCTACACCTTC. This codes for CASSSGTAVLGGYTF.